The subject of this entry is one TCR beta chain. Its antigen remains unidentified. No qualities accompany the bases; no much larger clone lies one base away. The treatment or condition label corresponds to: roughly 10-day PBMC culture with coronavirus spike peptide pools or control peptides (ViraFEST assay). To expand antigen-specific T cells with peptide pools and then pick out the expanded clonotypes through TCR sequencing, the study relied on the ViraFEST assay. Positive SARS-CoV-2 PCR tests in the convalescent patients dated from March to December 2020, before Alpha, Beta and Delta variants emerged in the United States. Some 2 million PBMCs per well were cultured in IMDM with roughly 4.8% human AB serum and roughly 9.3 IU/ml IL-2, plus 10 ug/ml peptide pools. On days 3 and 7, half of the culture medium was replaced with fresh IL-2-containing medium. After 10 days of culture, CD4+ T cells were isolated by negative selection using the EasySep CD4+ T cell isolation kit. Ficoll-Paque Plus gradient centrifugation was used to isolate PBMCs from whole blood, and the isolated PBMCs were then either used fresh or cryopreserved at -140C. In general, triplicate wells were set up for every culture condition.

The CDR3 contains 14 residues, cysteine and phenylalanine counted. Just the 42-base CDR3 DNA is kept, in frame starting at base 1. V loses 0 bases, J loses 9 bases, and the germline ends lie 12 bases apart. CDR1 is given as DFQATT and CDR2 as SNEGSKA, both from the germline V gene (reference sequence). Libraries were built with PCR. At the Johns Hopkins FTIC core, DNA from the cultured CD4+ T cells underwent TCR sequencing with the Oncomine TCR Beta short-read assay. The QIAamp micro DNA kit was used to extract genomic DNA from the cultured CD4+ T cells. Oncomine TCR Beta libraries from cultured CD4+ T cells were pooled with unique dual indexes and sequenced on an Illumina iSeq 100. Under the source paper's analysis protocol: Non-productive sequences were removed, and CDR3s that did not start with C, did not end with F or W, or were shorter than 7 amino acids were discarded. Antigen-specific clonotypes were identified using the MANAFEST web application through comparison of peptide-stimulated wells with reference and other culture wells. To be called positive, a clone needed an FDR below 0.05, an odds ratio above 5, and a productive frequency above 0.1% in at least two of three replicate wells. A clonotype was classed as cross-reactive if the clonotype showed significant expansion both in SARS-CoV-2 spike wells and in at least one common cold coronavirus spike condition. Using R version 3.6.1, CDR3 homology was evaluated through Levenshtein distances (stringdist) along with unrooted phylogenetic trees (ape). TCRdb trimmed the raw reads at Q25, called clones with MiXCR and kept productive beta chains. When rows share a CDR3 protein, they turn into one entry using the most common DNA and genes. These V and J calls are TCRdb output, not the study's own analysis. The sample includes 7,000 to 9,000 distinct CDR3 sequences, with about 73% observed a single time. The leading ten clones occupy approximately 33% of the sample.

These data come from a study of vaccination and CD4 T cells after COVID-19 (dated by TCRdb to between 2020 and 2023). About the study as a whole: Convalescent patients had a positive SARS-CoV-2 result on nasal swab PCR, and of these patients, several had mild disease and one had severe disease. The convalescent cohort comprised six males and four females, including two Hispanic individuals, seven Caucasians, two Asians and one multiracial person. Participants got two doses of the Pfizer-BioNTech BNT162b2 vaccine (n=8) or two doses of the Moderna mRNA-1273 vaccine (n=2). Post-COVID blood samples were collected from convalescent patients a median of around 100 days after diagnosis, with a range of roughly 35 to 180 days. Post-vaccine blood samples were taken a median of 72 days after the second vaccine dose, with a range of 14 to 241 days. For stimulating the cultures, overlapping spike peptide pools were used, derived from SARS-CoV-2 as well as from the common cold coronaviruses HCoV-NL63, HCoV-OC43 and HCoV-229E. Control cultures used a CEFX viral epitope pool as positive control, an HIV-1 Nef peptide pool as negative control, or no peptide. The spike-specific CD4+ TCR repertoire was compared before and after mRNA vaccination in over nine COVID-19 convalescent patients and a handful of infection-naive healthy vaccine recipients.

General conclusions and limits of the study: The study included relatively few convalescent patients and did not analyze early timepoints after natural infection. In convalescent patients, nearly all vaccine-specific clones (304 of 307) were found to be mono-reactive for SARS-CoV-2 spike rather than cross-reactive with common cold coronaviruses. An increase in the median number of SARS-CoV-2-reactive clonotypes from 20 to 25 after infection to roughly 38 after vaccination was observed, but the change was not found to be significant. Among the post-vaccine SARS-CoV-2-reactive clones in convalescent patients, a median about 89% showed up only after vaccination, which suggests vaccine-specific priming.

The source is a human donor who had recovered from COVID-19. Rearrangement joined TRBV20-1 to TRBJ1-6; possibly the D gene is TRBD1, per 5 matching bases. The source material was CD4+ T cells from blood, cultured in vitro. The CDR3 protein is CSARDHRGGSPLHF. The DNA is TGCAGTGCTAGAGATCATAGGGGAGGTTCACCCCTCCACTTT.